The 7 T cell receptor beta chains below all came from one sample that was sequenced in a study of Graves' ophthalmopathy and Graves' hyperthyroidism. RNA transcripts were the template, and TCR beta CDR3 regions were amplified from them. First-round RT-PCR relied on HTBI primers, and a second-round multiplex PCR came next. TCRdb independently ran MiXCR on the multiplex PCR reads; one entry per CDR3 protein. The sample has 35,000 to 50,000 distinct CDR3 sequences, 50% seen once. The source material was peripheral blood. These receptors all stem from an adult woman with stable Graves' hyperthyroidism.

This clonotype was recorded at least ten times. The CDR3 is CASSYTGTRGEQYF. The CDR3 nucleotides are TGTGCCAGCAGTTACACCGGGACTAGAGGCGAGCAGTACTTC. This chain uses TRBV6-5 with TRBJ2-7; 8 bases match TRBD2. Trimming removed 2 bases from V and 6 bases from J; junction bases left unmatched: 6. The CDR3 runs 14 residues. The germline V gene has CDR1 MNHEY and CDR2 SVGAGI.

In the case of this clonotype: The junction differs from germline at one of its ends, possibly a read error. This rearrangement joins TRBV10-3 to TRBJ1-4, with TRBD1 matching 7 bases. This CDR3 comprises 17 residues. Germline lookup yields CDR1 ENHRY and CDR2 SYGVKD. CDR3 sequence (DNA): TGTGCCAGCAAGACCTATCGCAGGGACAGCACACATGAAAAACTGCTTTTT. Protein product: CASKTYRRDSTHEKLLF.

The CDR3 coding sequence is TGTGCCAGCAGCTTAGAGGCGGAGACCCAGTACTTC. It translates to CASSLEAETQYF. The chain is built from TRBV7-2 and TRBJ2-5; the D is unclear. With 1 base removed from V and 5 bases from J, the gap between germline ends came to 5 bases. The length of the CDR3 is 12 residues. Per germline, CDR1 SGHTA and CDR2 FQGNSA. Full variable domain (rest looked up from reference TRBV7-2 and TRBJ2-5): GAGVSQSPSNKVTEKGKDVELRCDPISGHTALYWYRQSLGQGLEFLIYFQGNSAPDKSGLPSDRFSAERTGGSVSTLTIQRTQQEDSAVYLCASSLEAETQYFGPGTRLLVL.

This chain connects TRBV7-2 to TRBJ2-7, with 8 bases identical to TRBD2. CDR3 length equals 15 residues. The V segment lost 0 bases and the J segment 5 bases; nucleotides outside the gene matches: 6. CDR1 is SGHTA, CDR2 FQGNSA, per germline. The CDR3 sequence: CASSLARAGANEQYF. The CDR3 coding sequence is TGTGCCAGCAGCTTAGCGAGAGCGGGAGCTAACGAGCAGTACTTC. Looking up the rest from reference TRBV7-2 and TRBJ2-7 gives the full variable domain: GAGVSQSPSNKVTEKGKDVELRCDPISGHTALYWYRQSLGQGLEFLIYFQGNSAPDKSGLPSDRFSAERTGGSVSTLTIQRTQQEDSAVYLCASSLARAGANEQYFGPGTRLTVT.

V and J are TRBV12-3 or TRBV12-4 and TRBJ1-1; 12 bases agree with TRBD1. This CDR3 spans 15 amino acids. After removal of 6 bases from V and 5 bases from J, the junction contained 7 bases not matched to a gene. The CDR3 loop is CASSLGQGARTEAFF. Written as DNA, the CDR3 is TGTGCCAGCAGCCTGGGACAGGGGGCGCGTACTGAAGCTTTCTTT.

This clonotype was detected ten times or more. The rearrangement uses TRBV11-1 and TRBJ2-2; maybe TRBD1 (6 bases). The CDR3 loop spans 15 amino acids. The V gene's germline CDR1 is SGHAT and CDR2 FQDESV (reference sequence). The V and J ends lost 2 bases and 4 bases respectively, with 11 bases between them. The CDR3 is CASSLTTGFTGELFF. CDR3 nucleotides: TGTGCCAGCAGCTTAACGACAGGCTTCACCGGGGAGCTGTTTTTT.

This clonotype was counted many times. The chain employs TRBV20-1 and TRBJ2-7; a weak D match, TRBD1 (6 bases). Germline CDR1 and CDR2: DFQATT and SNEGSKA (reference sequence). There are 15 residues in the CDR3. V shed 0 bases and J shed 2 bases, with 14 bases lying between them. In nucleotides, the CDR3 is TGCAGTGCTAGAGATCTTCAAGACAGGACCTACGAGCAGTACTTC. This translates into CSARDLQDRTYEQYF.